Following are 25 T cell receptor beta chains from one sample sequenced in a study of blood T cell repertoires in COVID-19. The method was immunoSEQ multiplex PCR; TCRdb's version includes in-frame clones alone and lacks a portion of them. The sample shows about 380,000 clones, approximately 77% of them seen only once. The sequenced sample consisted of peripheral blood. Source of these receptors: a human donor with acute or convalescent COVID-19. The donor label of this sample is uncertain.

The V and J genes are TRBV6-1 and TRBJ2-7; 7 positions match TRBD2. The junction had 7 bases not matched to a gene; V was cut back by 2 bases and J by 0 bases. The CDR3 sequence is 16 residues long. From germline, CDR1 is MNHNS and CDR2 SASEGT. The CDR3 is CASSEQGGVSSYEQYF. The CDR3 DNA reads TGTGCCAGCAGTGAACAGGGAGGGGTATCCTCCTACGAGCAGTACTTC.

The V gene is TRBV19, the J gene TRBJ2-7; D remains unclear. V lost 0 bases, J lost 8 bases, and 8 bases lay in between. This CDR3 comprises 12 residues. Germline CDR1 LNHDA, CDR2 SQIVND (reference sequence). CDR3 DNA: TGTGCCAGTAGTATAGATGGGCGAAAGCAGTACTTC. Translating it yields CASSIDGRKQYF.

V usage is TRBV19 and J usage is TRBJ1-5; 9 bases are shared with TRBD1. V gave up 5 bases and J gave up 3 bases; unmatched junction bases: 8. This CDR3 region has 16 residues. Germline CDR1 LNHDA, CDR2 SQIVND (reference sequence). This CDR3 is CASSPTDRGFNQPQHF. DNA for the CDR3: TGTGCCAGTAGTCCCACGGACAGGGGCTTCAATCAGCCCCAGCATTTT.

The chain is built from TRBV4-1 and TRBJ1-1; D gene ambiguous. Germline V CDR1 and CDR2: MGHRA, YSYEKL. The CDR3 loop spans 14 amino acids. The ends were cut back, 0 bases at V and 1 base at J, with 6 bases in the middle. The CDR3 region is CASSQEPGNTEAFF. The CDR3 nucleotides read TGCGCCAGCAGCCAAGAACCAGGGAACACTGAAGCTTTCTTT.

V gene TRBV19 combines with J gene TRBJ1-1; D not resolved. The CDR3 sequence is 13 residues long. The germline gives CDR1 LNHDA, CDR2 SQIVND (reference sequence). V was shortened by 6 bases and J by 10 bases, with 18 bases between the two germline ends. CDR3 loop: CASRTAGREPAFF. CDR3 DNA sequence: TGTGCCAGTAGAACCGCCGGGAGAGAACCAGCTTTCTTT.

The chain recombines TRBV13 with TRBJ2-7; TRBD2 is a possible D gene (6 bases). Trimming took off 2 bases at V and 4 bases at J, with 12 bases between the two ends. Germline-derived CDR1 and CDR2 are PRHDT and FYEKMQ (reference sequence). This CDR3 contains 14 residues. The CDR3 sequence: CASSLSGSEYEQYF. The CDR3 bases are TGTGCCAGCAGCTTATCCGGGAGTGAATACGAGCAGTACTTC.

This clone was detected once. The genes are TRBV5-6 and TRBJ2-7, with 10 bases fitting TRBD1. The CDR3 is made up of 14 amino acids. Trimming at V came to 7 bases and at J to 2 bases, leaving 6 bases not matched to a gene. Germline assignment: CDR1 SGHDT and CDR2 YYEEEE. The CDR3 DNA reads TGTGCCAGCGCCAGGGACAGGGGCCCCTACGAGCAGTACTTC. This sequence encodes CASARDRGPYEQYF.

The genes are TRBV30 and TRBJ2-3; D is possibly TRBD2 (6 bases). Germline V gene lookup returns CDR1 GTSNPN and CDR2 SVGIG (reference sequence). The V and J ends lost 2 bases and 11 bases respectively, with 23 bases between them. The CDR3 is 15 residues long. The CDR3 protein is CAWSTGTRYGSRQYF. CDR3 sequence (DNA): TGTGCCTGGAGTACCGGGACTCGATACGGTTCGAGGCAGTATTTT.

The chain is built from TRBV28 and TRBJ1-5; 11 positions agree with TRBD1. In germline, CDR1 is MDHEN, CDR2 SYDVKM. The ends lost 5 bases at V and 2 bases at J; junction bases unmatched: 2. The CDR3 totals 15 residues. The CDR3 is CASSRDRGGNQPQHF. DNA for the CDR3: TGTGCCAGCAGTAGGGACAGGGGGGGCAATCAGCCCCAGCATTTT.

This clone occurred a few times. The J gene is TRBJ1-5, the V gene TRBV19; TRBD1 matches at 7 bases. This CDR3 has 15 amino acids. The germline gives CDR1 LNHDA, CDR2 SQIVND (reference sequence). Trimming cost V 4 bases and J 2 bases; bases outside gene matches: 5. The CDR3 spells CASSTGQMGNQPQHF. The DNA of the CDR3 is TGTGCCAGTAGTACGGGACAGATGGGCAATCAGCCCCAGCATTTT.

The chain uses TRBV9 and TRBJ1-2; D is unresolved. V was shortened by 0 bases and J by 4 bases, with 13 bases between the two germline ends. CDR3 length: 15 residues. Germline V gene lookup returns CDR1 SGDLS and CDR2 YYNGEE. The CDR3 coding sequence is TGTGCCAGCAGCGTAGCTCACAAACCCGCCTATGGCTACACCTTC. This codes for CASSVAHKPAYGYTF.

V is TRBV7-9 and J is TRBJ2-1; TRBD2 is a possible D gene (5 bases). Germline loops: CDR1 SEHNR, CDR2 FQNEAQ (reference sequence). With 11 bases removed from V and 4 bases from J, the gap between germline ends came to 15 bases. The CDR3 has 13 residues. CDR3 nucleotide sequence: TGTGCCGGCGTGGGCGGGCCTTACAATGAGCAGTTCTTC. Protein: CAGVGGPYNEQFF.

V is TRBV10-2 and J is TRBJ1-1; 7 bases agree with TRBD1. Germline CDR1 and CDR2: WSHSY and SAAADI. Losses at the gene ends were 6 bases for V and 4 bases for J; bases not matched to a gene: 8. The CDR3 runs to 14 residues. CDR3 nucleotides: TGCGCCAGCAGACTTGCGACAGGGAGCACTGAAGCTTTCTTT. It specifies CASRLATGSTEAFF.

The J gene is TRBJ2-1, the V gene TRBV3-1 (or the pseudogene TRBV3-2); D ambiguous. CDR3 length: 11 residues. From germline, CDR1 is LGHDT and CDR2 YNNKEL (reference sequence). Trimming took off 4 bases at V and 6 bases at J, with 4 bases between the two ends. The CDR3 region is CASSRANEQFF. CDR3 bases: TGTGCCAGCAGCCGGGCCAATGAGCAGTTCTTC.

The rearrangement uses TRBV3-1 (or the pseudogene TRBV3-2) and TRBJ2-2; 9 nucleotides align to TRBD2. The V and J ends lost 1 base and 4 bases, in that order; junction bases with no gene match: 10. The germline gives CDR1 LGHDT, CDR2 YNNKEL (reference sequence). This CDR3 contains 18 residues. DNA for the CDR3: TGTGCCAGCAGCCAAGTGGCGCGGCGGGAGGGCCGCACCGGGGAGCTGTTTTTT. This codes for CASSQVARREGRTGELFF.

V gene TRBV19 combines with J gene TRBJ1-1; TRBD1 matches 8 bases. J gave up 2 bases and V 6 bases, and 14 bases lay outside the gene matches. CDR3 length equals 17 residues. CDR1 is LNHDA and CDR2 is SQIVND in the germline V gene (reference sequence). The CDR3 protein is CASSKRQGRILNTEAFF. Here the CDR3 DNA reads TGTGCCAGTAGCAAACGACAGGGGAGGATTCTAAACACTGAAGCTTTCTTT.

The chain recombines TRBV7-2 with TRBJ2-7, with 7 bases fitting TRBD1. The germline gives CDR1 SGHTA, CDR2 FQGNSA. V dropped 4 bases and J dropped 2; count of bases not matched to a gene: 8. This CDR3 has 15 amino acids. The CDR3 region is CASSWTDRTAYEQYF. CDR3 DNA: TGTGCCAGCAGCTGGACGGACAGGACCGCCTACGAGCAGTACTTC.

V is TRBV6-5 and J is TRBJ1-4; 7 nucleotides agree with TRBD1. V lost 0 bases, J lost 10 bases, and 5 bases stayed unmatched. This CDR3 contains 14 residues. Germline V CDR1 and CDR2: MNHEY, SVGAGI. The CDR3 is CASSYSRQGGKLFF. CDR3 in DNA: TGTGCCAGCAGTTACTCGAGACAGGGAGGAAAACTGTTTTTT.

The chain has TRBV5-4 and TRBJ2-5; D possibly corresponds to TRBD1 (6 bases). Trimming pared 4 bases from V and 5 bases from J, leaving 18 bases between. The CDR3 extends over 15 amino acids. Germline values: CDR1 SGHNT, CDR2 YYREEE (reference sequence). CDR3 sequence reads: CASSDYQGPAETQYF. The CDR3 DNA is TGTGCCAGCAGCGATTACCAGGGGCCCGCGGAGACCCAGTACTTC.

The J gene is TRBJ1-2, the V gene TRBV6-5, with D perhaps matching TRBD1 (5 bases). V dropped 0 bases and J dropped 7 bases, with 15 bases sitting between them. The germline gives CDR1 MNHEY, CDR2 SVGAGI. This CDR3 is built from 15 residues. CDR3 coding DNA: TGTGCCAGCAGTTACTCGATAAAAGGGGCGATTGGCTACACCTTC. As protein: CASSYSIKGAIGYTF.

This rearrangement joins TRBV5-1 to TRBJ1-4; D gene uncertain. The CDR3 is made up of 16 amino acids. V was clipped by 1 base and J by 0 bases, with 10 bases between them. The germline V gene encodes CDR1 SGHRS and CDR2 YFSETQ. DNA of the CDR3: TGCGCCAGCAGCTTGTCCAGTTCTGCAACTAATGAAAAACTGTTTTTT. This translates into CASSLSSSATNEKLFF.

The V call is TRBV2, the J call TRBJ1-4, with D possibly matching TRBD1 (5 bases). The ends were cut back, 5 bases at V and 2 bases at J, with 12 bases in the middle. Germline V CDR1 and CDR2: SNHLY, FYNNEI. This CDR3 contains 15 residues. The CDR3 DNA reads TGTGCCAGCAGTTCGTCCAGGGATACTAATGAAAAACTGTTTTTT. Residues: CASSSSRDTNEKLFF.

The CDR3 is CASTRDRGNYGYTF. The CDR3 coding sequence is TGTGCCAGCACCAGGGACAGGGGAAATTATGGCTACACCTTC. V is TRBV5-4 and J is TRBJ1-2; 10 positions match TRBD1. The CDR3 has 14 amino acids. Per germline, CDR1 SGHNT and CDR2 YYREEE (reference sequence). V shed 6 bases and J 5 bases; nucleotides not matched to a gene: 7. The full variable domain, rest sourced from reference TRBV5-4 and TRBJ1-2, is ETGVTQSPTHLIKTRGQQVTLRCSSQSGHNTVSWYQQALGQGPQFIFQYYREEENGRGNFPPRFSGLQFPNYSSELNVNALELDDSALYLCASTRDRGNYGYTFGSGTRLTVV.

This rearrangement joins TRBV13 to TRBJ2-1; D call uncertain. Germline V gives CDR1 PRHDT, CDR2 FYEKMQ (reference sequence). The CDR3 contains 15 residues. V dropped 4 bases and J dropped 0 bases, with 10 bases sitting between them. The CDR3 loop is CASSSGFSSYNEQFF. In DNA, the CDR3 is TGTGCCAGCAGCTCGGGTTTCAGCTCCTACAATGAGCAGTTCTTC.

This chain joins TRBV18 and TRBJ2-2; a possible D gene is TRBD2 (5 bases). V shed 3 bases and J shed 1 base, with 9 bases lying between them. The germline gives CDR1 KGHSH, CDR2 LQKENI. The CDR3 consists of 15 residues. For the CDR3, the DNA is TGTGCCAGCTCACCTGGACTCCAGAACACCGGGGAGCTGTTTTTT. Encoded protein: CASSPGLQNTGELFF.